These 32 T cell receptor beta chains were sequenced from one sample in a study of Graves' ophthalmopathy and Graves' hyperthyroidism. As the template, RNA transcripts were used to amplify TCR beta CDR3 regions. The authors performed first-round RT-PCR with HTBI primers and then a second-round multiplex PCR. TCRdb called the multiplex PCR reads again in MiXCR, with one record for every CDR3 protein. The sample holds approximately 160,000 distinct CDR3 sequences, less than 45% seen once. The source material was peripheral blood. Every receptor here comes from a woman aged 40-49 years with Graves' ophthalmopathy.

This clonotype was detected once. The chain links TRBV6-5 to TRBJ1-1; no definite D call. Per the germline V gene, CDR1 is MNHEY and CDR2 is SVGAGI. CDR3 length equals 14 residues. V shed 2 bases and J shed 4 bases, with 11 bases lying between them. The CDR3 DNA reads TGTGCCAGCAGTTACAGGGCGGGTAGCACTGAAGCTTTCTTT. Protein sequence: CASSYRAGSTEAFF.

This clonotype showed up many times. The rearrangement uses TRBV29-1 and TRBJ1-2; 7 positions agree with TRBD1. CDR1 and CDR2 (germline): SQVTM, ANQGSEA. The CDR3 extends over 13 amino acids. Trimming took 7 bases from V and 2 from J; bases not matched to a gene: 7. The CDR3 nucleotides read TGCAGCGCAGATCCACAGGGGAACTATGGCTACACCTTC. This encodes CSADPQGNYGYTF.

CDR3 in amino acids: CASSSDSGRANEQYF. Here the CDR3 DNA reads TGTGCCAGCAGTTCCGATAGCGGGAGGGCCAACGAGCAGTACTTC. The J gene is TRBJ2-7, the V gene TRBV27, with TRBD2 identical over 11 bases. The junction had 7 bases not matched to a gene; V was cut back by 4 bases and J by 5 bases. The germline CDR1 and CDR2 sequences are MNHEY and SMNVEV (reference sequence). This CDR3 spans 15 amino acids.

V and J are TRBV6-1 and TRBJ2-5; D may match TRBD1 or TRBD2 (5 bases each). The CDR3 spans 10 residues. Trimming removed 10 bases at V and 12 bases at J, with 15 bases between. Germline lookup yields CDR1 MNHNS and CDR2 SASEGT. The CDR3 protein is CATARAEEYF. The CDR3 DNA sequence: TGTGCCACCGCCAGGGCGGAGGAGTACTTC.

The V gene is TRBV28, the J gene TRBJ2-7, with a weak D call TRBD2 (6 bases). This CDR3 is built from 15 residues. V was clipped by 3 bases and J by 2 bases, with 14 bases between them. Germline V lookup: CDR1 MDHEN, CDR2 SYDVKM. The CDR3 here is CASSFGGVNPYEQYF. CDR3 bases: TGTGCCAGCAGTTTCGGGGGAGTCAATCCCTACGAGCAGTACTTC.

This clonotype was counted at least ten times. V usage is TRBV6-5 and J usage is TRBJ1-1, with D tentatively TRBD1 (5 bases). V was clipped by 2 bases and J by 6 bases, with 13 bases between them. CDR1 is MNHEY and CDR2 is SVGAGI in the germline V gene. This CDR3 has 14 amino acids. The CDR3 region has the DNA TGTGCCAGCAGTTACCCCGGAGCGGGGCCTGAAGCTTTCTTT. It codes for CASSYPGAGPEAFF.

There are many counts of this clonotype. Here the CDR3 DNA reads TGTGCCAGCAGTGAAGCAGGGGGACGGACCGGGGAGCTGTTTTTT. This translates into CASSEAGGRTGELFF. This chain connects TRBV7-2 to TRBJ2-2; 7 nucleotides line up with TRBD1. The J segment lost 5 bases and the V segment lost 6 bases, leaving 9 bases of the junction unmatched. The CDR3 contains 15 residues. Germline CDR1 and CDR2: SGHTA and FQGNSA.

The sample holds many counts of this clonotype. The chain combines TRBV27 with TRBJ2-7; 7 bases match TRBD1. The junction had 9 bases not matched to a gene; V was cut back by 3 bases and J by 4 bases. The CDR3 sequence is 15 residues long. Germline values: CDR1 MNHEY, CDR2 SMNVEV (reference sequence). CDR3 DNA sequence: TGTGCCAGCAGTTTCTCTACAGGGGTTTGGTACGAGCAGTACTTC. It translates to CASSFSTGVWYEQYF.

This clonotype occurred many times. The genes are TRBV7-9 and TRBJ1-5; perhaps TRBD1 as D (5 bases). Between the trimmed V and J ends, which lost 4 bases and 0 bases, there was a span of 10 bases. Per the germline V gene, CDR1 is SEHNR and CDR2 is FQNEAQ (reference sequence). This CDR3 region has 15 residues. CDR3 loop: CASSSQGDSNQPQHF. The CDR3 DNA is TGTGCCAGCAGCTCCCAGGGAGATAGCAATCAGCCCCAGCATTTT.

The V and J genes are TRBV12-3 or TRBV12-4 and TRBJ1-2, with D perhaps TRBD1 (5 bases). The CDR3 length is 13 residues. The V end lost 5 bases, the J end lost 6 bases, and 13 bases lay between the germline ends. This CDR3 reads CASSAGTAHGYTF. The CDR3 nucleotides read TGTGCCAGCAGTGCCGGGACTGCGCATGGCTACACCTTC.

In DNA form, the CDR3 reads TGCGCCAGCAGCTTGGATCGGGGCCGCGGTAGCGAGCAGTACTTC. Amino acid sequence: CASSLDRGRGSEQYF. This chain uses TRBV5-1 with TRBJ2-7; D might be TRBD1 or TRBD2, each matching 5 bases. The CDR3 totals 15 residues. Germline-derived CDR1 and CDR2 are SGHRS and YFSETQ. The germline V and J ends were trimmed by 0 bases and 6 bases, with 16 bases remaining between them.

This clonotype was counted at least ten times. This sequence joins TRBV24-1 and TRBJ1-5; D may be TRBD1 (5 bases). Between the trimmed V and J ends, which lost 4 bases and 2 bases, there was a span of 14 bases. The length of the CDR3 is 16 residues. Germline CDR1 reads KGHDR; CDR2 reads SFDVKD. The CDR3 nucleotides are TGTGCCACCAGTGACAACTACCAGGGCGGCAATCAGCCCCAGCATTTT. Translated: CATSDNYQGGNQPQHF.

This clonotype was counted at least ten times. The genes are TRBV20-1 and TRBJ2-2, with a possible D match to TRBD2 (5 bases). CDR1 DFQATT and CDR2 SNEGSKA come from the germline V gene (reference sequence). The CDR3 runs 16 residues. The V and J ends lost 6 bases and 9 bases respectively, with 26 bases between them. In DNA, the CDR3 is TGCAGTGCCTCCCACAGAGAGGGTACGGGATGGAGGGAGCTGTTTTTT. It is translated as CSASHREGTGWRELFF.

This clonotype was detected many times. The rearrangement joins TRBV6-2 or TRBV6-3 to TRBJ2-7; a possible D gene is TRBD1 (5 bases). The V gene's germline CDR1 is MNHEY and CDR2 SVGEGT. V gave up 4 bases and J gave up 7 bases, with 8 bases separating them. The CDR3 is 11 residues long. The CDR3 sequence: CASSSGQEQYF. CDR3 nucleotide sequence: TGTGCCAGCAGTTCAGGGCAAGAGCAGTACTTC.

This clonotype has at least ten counts. This chain joins TRBV2 and TRBJ1-1; D ambiguous. Trimming cost V 4 bases and J 0 bases, with 9 bases left between them. The CDR3 has 14 amino acids. CDR1 is SNHLY and CDR2 is FYNNEI in the germline V gene. Here the CDR3 reads CASSAETLNTEAFF. The DNA of the CDR3 is TGTGCCAGCAGTGCGGAGACCTTGAACACTGAAGCTTTCTTT.

This clonotype showed up many times. The chain couples TRBV20-1 to TRBJ2-5, with no clear D. The CDR3 runs to 14 residues. The germline V gene encodes CDR1 DFQATT and CDR2 SNEGSKA (reference sequence). Trimming left V 1 base short and J 1 base short, with 10 bases between. CDR3 nucleotide sequence: TGCAGTGCTAGAGTTGGTAACAGCCAAGAGACCCAGTACTTC. Residues: CSARVGNSQETQYF.

This clonotype was seen repeatedly, ten times or more. The chain has TRBV4-2 and TRBJ1-2; D possibly corresponds to TRBD1 (5 bases). Germline V gives CDR1 LGHNA, CDR2 YNFKEQ. CDR3 length: 16 residues. V gave up 0 bases and J gave up 6 bases, with 17 bases separating them. Written as DNA, the CDR3 is TGTGCCAGCAGCCAAGAATGGCAGGGAGTATCTGATGGCTACACCTTC. This sequence encodes CASSQEWQGVSDGYTF.

This clonotype was recorded many times. This chain connects TRBV6-5 to TRBJ1-2, with a possible D match to TRBD1 (5 bases). The CDR3 has 14 residues. Trimming shortened V by 0 bases and J by 6 bases, and 11 bases separated the two germline ends. Per germline, CDR1 MNHEY and CDR2 SVGAGI. Written as DNA, the CDR3 is TGTGCCAGCAGTTACTCGAGGGGCAGGGATGGCTACACCTTC. Translation: CASSYSRGRDGYTF.

This clonotype has a count of ten or more. V and J are TRBV12-3 or TRBV12-4 and TRBJ1-5; 7 nucleotides align to TRBD1. The CDR3 runs to 14 residues. Trimming took 3 bases from V and 6 from J; bases not matched to a gene: 5. CDR3 DNA: TGTGCCAGCAGTTTTCGACAGGGAAGTCAGCCCCAGCATTTT. It is translated as CASSFRQGSQPQHF.

This clonotype was counted at least ten times. V gene TRBV7-2 combines with J gene TRBJ2-7; no firm D call. The CDR3 spans 14 residues. Germline V lookup: CDR1 SGHTA, CDR2 FQGNSA. Deletions cut 5 bases from V and 3 bases from J, with 14 bases between. The CDR3 DNA follows: TGTGCCAGCAGCCTCCGACGTATAAACTACGAGCAGTACTTC. Translating it yields CASSLRRINYEQYF.

This clonotype was seen repeatedly, ten times or more. V usage is TRBV12-3 or TRBV12-4 and J usage is TRBJ1-1; perhaps TRBD1 as D (6 bases). V dropped 8 bases and J dropped 0 bases, with 13 bases sitting between them. The CDR3 sequence is 14 residues long. CDR3 nucleotides: TGTGCCAGCGGTGCCAGGGGTATGAACACTGAAGCTTTCTTT. Amino acid sequence: CASGARGMNTEAFF.

Many counts were recorded for this clonotype. V and J are TRBV7-3 and TRBJ2-7; D possibly matches TRBD1 or TRBD2 (5 bases each). Trimming took off 2 bases at V and 2 bases at J, with 13 bases between the two ends. CDR3 length: 15 residues. Germline assignment: CDR1 SGHTA and CDR2 FQGTGA. The CDR3 region is CASSLSQGAAYEQYF. Written as DNA, the CDR3 is TGTGCCAGCAGCTTATCTCAGGGAGCTGCCTACGAGCAGTACTTC.

Ten or more counts support this clonotype. The V call is TRBV12-3 or TRBV12-4, the J call TRBJ2-5; perhaps TRBD1 as D (6 bases). Between the trimmed V and J ends, which lost 6 bases and 2 bases, there was a span of 16 bases. The CDR3 is made up of 15 amino acids. CDR3 loop: CASSHEQGGQETQYF. CDR3 DNA: TGTGCCAGCAGCCACGAACAGGGTGGGCAAGAGACCCAGTACTTC.

The rearrangement links TRBV13 to TRBJ1-1; no clear D gene. Trimming took off 9 bases at V and 4 bases at J, with 21 bases between the two ends. The CDR3 loop spans 15 amino acids. Germline CDR1 PRHDT, CDR2 FYEKMQ (reference sequence). DNA of the CDR3: TGTGCCAGTCTTCTATCTCCGGTTCGGGGCACTGAAGCTTTCTTT. Its protein is CASLLSPVRGTEAFF.

This clonotype was detected a few times. The chain recombines TRBV19 with TRBJ1-5, with D perhaps TRBD1 (5 bases). V was clipped by 0 bases and J by 5 bases, with 14 bases between them. The CDR3 runs 16 residues. Germline CDR1 is LNHDA and CDR2 is SQIVND (reference sequence). The CDR3 sequence is CASSIERGRKDQPQHF. The CDR3, as DNA: TGTGCCAGTAGTATAGAGAGGGGAAGAAAGGATCAGCCCCAGCATTTT.

This clonotype was counted ten times or more. The chain uses TRBV7-2 and TRBJ2-7, with 7 nucleotides matching TRBD2. With 4 bases clipped from V and 10 bases from J, the junction kept 19 bases outside the gene matches. CDR1 and CDR2 from the germline V gene are SGHTA and FQGNSA. The CDR3 loop spans 16 amino acids. In DNA, the CDR3 is TGTGCCAGCAGCTCCTTAGCGGGTGGGATGGGTAGTGGTCAGTACTTC. Translating it yields CASSSLAGGMGSGQYF.

This clonotype has at least ten counts. The chain couples TRBV20-1 to TRBJ1-1; D uncertain. There are 12 residues in the CDR3. V dropped 3 bases and J dropped 1 base, with 6 bases sitting between them. Germline V CDR1 and CDR2: DFQATT, SNEGSKA (reference sequence). The CDR3 loop is CSASRRNTEAFF. The CDR3 DNA reads as TGCAGTGCTAGTAGACGGAACACTGAAGCTTTCTTT.

The table lists this clonotype with many counts. This chain connects TRBV2 to TRBJ1-1; D is unresolved. The CDR3 consists of 13 residues. The germline CDR1 and CDR2 sequences are SNHLY and FYNNEI. The ends were cut back, 7 bases at V and 6 bases at J, with 15 bases in the middle. The CDR3 DNA reads as TGTGCCAGCATGCCACATATCGCGGCTGAAGCTTTCTTT. This encodes CASMPHIAAEAFF. The variable domain in full, completed from reference TRBV2 and TRBJ1-1, reads EPEVTQTPSHQVTQMGQEVILRCVPISNHLYFYWYRQILGQKVEFLVSFYNNEISEKSEIFDDQFSVERPDGSNFTLKIRSTKLEDSAMYFCASMPHIAAEAFFGQGTRLTVV.

This rearrangement joins TRBV28 to TRBJ1-2; 8 positions match TRBD1. Germline V lookup: CDR1 MDHEN, CDR2 SYDVKM. This CDR3 has 15 residues. Losses at the gene ends were 4 bases for V and 3 bases for J; bases not matched to a gene: 7. The CDR3 loop reads CASSSPGQAYYGYTF. CDR3 DNA: TGTGCCAGCAGTTCTCCGGGACAGGCCTACTATGGCTACACCTTC.

This clonotype was counted many times. The V gene is TRBV19, the J gene TRBJ1-1; TRBD1 matches 7 bases. Germline V CDR1 and CDR2: LNHDA, SQIVND (reference sequence). This CDR3 spans 13 amino acids. V lost 5 bases and J lost 1; bases outside the gene matches: 1. The CDR3 is CASSGTANTEAFF. DNA of the CDR3: TGTGCCAGTAGTGGGACAGCGAACACTGAAGCTTTCTTT.

This clonotype was picked up a small number of times. This rearrangement joins TRBV12-3 or TRBV12-4 to TRBJ2-1; 9 positions agree with TRBD1. The J segment lost 9 bases and the V segment lost 2 bases, leaving 2 bases of the junction unmatched. The CDR3 covers 13 residues. The CDR3 coding sequence is TGTGCCAGCAGTTTAAACAGGGGGCGTGAGCAGTTCTTC. Protein sequence: CASSLNRGREQFF.

This clonotype was found many times. The CDR3 bases are TGTGCCAGCAGTTTAAAGGGGGCCTATAATTCACCCCTCCACTTT. Translating it yields CASSLKGAYNSPLHF. The chain couples TRBV28 to TRBJ1-6; D is perhaps TRBD1 (6 bases). V dropped 2 bases and J dropped 2 bases, with 7 bases sitting between them. Germline assignment: CDR1 MDHEN and CDR2 SYDVKM. CDR3 size: 15 residues.